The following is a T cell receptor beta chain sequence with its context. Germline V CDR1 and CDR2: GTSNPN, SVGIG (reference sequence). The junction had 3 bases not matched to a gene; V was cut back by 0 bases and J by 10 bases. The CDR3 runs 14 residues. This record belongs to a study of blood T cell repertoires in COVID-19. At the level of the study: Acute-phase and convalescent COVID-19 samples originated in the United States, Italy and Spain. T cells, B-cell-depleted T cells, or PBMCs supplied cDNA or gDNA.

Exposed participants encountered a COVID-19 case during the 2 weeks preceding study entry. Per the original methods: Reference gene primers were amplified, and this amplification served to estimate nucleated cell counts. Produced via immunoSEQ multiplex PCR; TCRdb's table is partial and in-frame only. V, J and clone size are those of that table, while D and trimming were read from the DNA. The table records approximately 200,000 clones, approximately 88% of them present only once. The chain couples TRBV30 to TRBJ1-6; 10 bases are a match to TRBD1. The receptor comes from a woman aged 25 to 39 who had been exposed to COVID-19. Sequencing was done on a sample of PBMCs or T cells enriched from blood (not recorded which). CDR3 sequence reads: CAWSVGTGASPLHF. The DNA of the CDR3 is TGTGCCTGGAGTGTAGGGACAGGGGCATCACCCCTCCACTTT.